This T cell receptor beta chain derives from a study of shared clonotypes between healthy human individuals. This clone is a singleton in its sample. V was shortened by 2 bases and J by 0 bases, with 7 bases between the two germline ends. The CDR3 covers 14 residues. Germline V gene data show CDR1 as SGHDT and CDR2 as YYEEEE. Profiled with immunoSEQ multiplex PCR; TCRdb holds only in-frame clones, not every one. The sample yields 1.5 million to 1.9 million clones, under 99% seen once. The receptor was isolated from a man aged 25-45 years in good health. This chain links TRBV5-6 with TRBJ2-3; perhaps TRBD1 as D (5 bases). Sequencing used naive CD4+ T cells sorted from blood. Subset of the sample: CD45RA+ positively selected. The CDR3 sequence: CASSFQGSTDTQYF. For the CDR3, the DNA is TGTGCCAGCAGCTTCCAGGGAAGCACAGATACGCAGTATTTT. Complete variable domain (other parts from reference TRBV5-6 and TRBJ2-3): DAGVTQSPTHLIKTRGQQVTLRCSPKSGHDTVSWYQQALGQGPQFIFQYYEEEERQRGNFPDRFSGHQFPNYSSELNVNALLLGDSALYLCASSFQGSTDTQYFGPGTRLTVL.